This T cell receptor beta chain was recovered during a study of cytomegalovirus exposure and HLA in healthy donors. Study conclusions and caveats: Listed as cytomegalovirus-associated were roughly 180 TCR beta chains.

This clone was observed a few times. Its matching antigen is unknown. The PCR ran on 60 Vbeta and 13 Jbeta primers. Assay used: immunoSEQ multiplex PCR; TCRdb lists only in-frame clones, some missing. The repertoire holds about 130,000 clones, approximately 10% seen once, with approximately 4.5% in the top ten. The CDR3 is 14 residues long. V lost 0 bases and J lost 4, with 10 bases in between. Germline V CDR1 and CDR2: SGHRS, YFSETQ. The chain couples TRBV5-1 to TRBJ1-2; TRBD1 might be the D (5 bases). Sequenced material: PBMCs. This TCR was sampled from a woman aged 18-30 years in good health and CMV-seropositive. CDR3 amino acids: CASSLAGGSYGYTF. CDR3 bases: TGCGCCAGCAGCTTGGCGGGGGGAAGCTATGGCTACACCTTC.